The 21 T cell receptor beta chains in this list originate from one sample, sequenced in a study of cytotoxic CD8 clonotypes in ibrutinib-treated CLL. Here immunoSEQ multiplex PCR was the method, and the copy in TCRdb shows in-frame clones only, minus some. The sample yields about 200,000 clones, just over 70% seen once. The specimen was PBMCs, collected after 12 months of ibrutinib treatment. The receptors originated from a human donor with chronic lymphocytic leukemia.

The chain carries TRBV30 and TRBJ1-1, with D unresolved. CDR3 length equals 13 residues. Per the germline V gene, CDR1 is GTSNPN and CDR2 is SVGIG (reference sequence). Between the trimmed V and J ends, which lost 0 bases and 1 base, there was a span of 6 bases. CDR3 sequence (DNA): TGTGCCTGGAGTGTTGGTCAGAACACTGAAGCTTTCTTT. It codes for CAWSVGQNTEAFF.

V gene TRBV6-5 combines with J gene TRBJ2-7; possibly TRBD1 for D (6 bases). Per the germline V gene, CDR1 is MNHEY and CDR2 is SVGAGI. This CDR3 spans 14 amino acids. Between the trimmed V and J ends, which lost 6 bases and 6 bases, there was a span of 18 bases. The CDR3 sequence is CASSQPETGIEQYF. The CDR3 DNA sequence: TGTGCCAGCAGCCAGCCGGAGACAGGCATCGAGCAGTACTTC.

The rearrangement uses TRBV4-1 and TRBJ2-1, with 10 bases that match TRBD2. The germline V gene encodes CDR1 MGHRA and CDR2 YSYEKL. Unmatched junction bases numbered 7, after V lost 5 bases and J lost 6 bases. This CDR3 is built from 15 residues. CDR3 in amino acids: CASSTIAGGPNEQFF. CDR3 sequence (DNA): TGCGCCAGCAGCACAATAGCGGGGGGCCCCAATGAGCAGTTCTTC.

The rearrangement uses TRBV4-2 and TRBJ2-2; D gene uncertain. The CDR3 loop spans 15 amino acids. V gave up 4 bases and J gave up 4 bases, with 13 bases separating them. Germline assignment: CDR1 LGHNA and CDR2 YNFKEQ. As DNA, the CDR3 is TGTGCCAGCAGCCGGGCCGGTCTCCTCACCGGGGAGCTGTTTTTT. Translating gives CASSRAGLLTGELFF.

This clone occurred a few times. The CDR3 nucleotides are TGTGCCAGCAGCTTAGGGATTAGCAATCAGCCCCAGCATTTT. Its protein product is CASSLGISNQPQHF. The chain has TRBV7-6 and TRBJ1-5, with no clear D. Trimming removed 1 base from V and 0 bases from J, with 4 bases in between. The CDR3 runs 14 residues. The germline V gene has CDR1 SGHVS and CDR2 FNYEAQ.

This clone came up once. The chain joins TRBV19 to TRBJ2-5, with 8 nucleotides matching TRBD2. The CDR3 has 15 residues. Germline trimming cut 3 bases from V and 5 bases from J; bases unmatched to any gene: 8. Germline V lookup: CDR1 LNHDA, CDR2 SQIVND (reference sequence). The CDR3 is CASSIRGGPAETQYF. As DNA, the CDR3 is TGTGCCAGTAGTATCCGGGGGGGCCCGGCGGAGACCCAGTACTTC. The full variable domain, completed using reference TRBV19 and TRBJ2-5, is DGGITQSPKYLFRKEGQNVTLSCEQNLNHDAMYWYRQDPGQGLRLIYYSQIVNDFQKGDIAEGYSVSREKKESFPLTVTSAQKNPTAFYLCASSIRGGPAETQYFGPGTRLLVL.

Only one count was recorded for this clone. The V and J genes are TRBV5-1 and TRBJ2-6; D not certain. The CDR3 length is 15 residues. Trimming pared 2 bases from V and 2 bases from J, leaving 8 bases between. CDR1 and CDR2 (germline): SGHRS, YFSETQ. Here the CDR3 reads CASSLTWAGANVLTF. In DNA, the CDR3 is TGCGCCAGCAGCTTAACGTGGGCTGGGGCCAACGTCCTGACTTTC.

CDR3 nucleotide sequence: TGTGCCAGCAGTGATTACGGCAGCCCCCCTGGAAACACCATATATTTT. Amino acid sequence: CASSDYGSPPGNTIYF. The rearrangement uses TRBV6-1 and TRBJ1-3; no clear D gene. CDR3 length: 16 residues. The germline gives CDR1 MNHNS, CDR2 SASEGT. Trimming pared 3 bases from V and 2 bases from J, leaving 14 bases between.

This chain joins TRBV30 and TRBJ1-1; 7 positions agree with TRBD1. After removal of 7 bases from V and 5 bases from J, the junction contained 16 bases not matched to a gene. CDR1 and CDR2 from the germline V gene are GTSNPN and SVGIG (reference sequence). CDR3 size: 15 residues. The CDR3 here is CASRGWFGDRTEAFF. In nucleotides, the CDR3 is TGTGCCTCCCGGGGGTGGTTTGGGGACAGAACTGAAGCTTTCTTT.

This chain uses TRBV7-2 with TRBJ2-7; the D gene is possibly TRBD2 (6 bases). Trimming took 5 bases from V and 0 from J, leaving 14 bases between them. This CDR3 is built from 15 residues. The germline V gene has CDR1 SGHTA and CDR2 FQGNSA. This chain's CDR3 is CASSPRRVFSYEQYF. The DNA of the CDR3 is TGTGCCAGCAGCCCCCGGAGGGTGTTCTCCTACGAGCAGTACTTC. Using reference TRBV7-2 and TRBJ2-7 for the parts outside the CDR3, the full variable domain is GAGVSQSPSNKVTEKGKDVELRCDPISGHTALYWYRQSLGQGLEFLIYFQGNSAPDKSGLPSDRFSAERTGGSVSTLTIQRTQQEDSAVYLCASSPRRVFSYEQYFGPGTRLTVT.

This clone was counted only a few times. This sequence joins TRBV6-1 and TRBJ2-5; D uncertain. This CDR3 spans 15 amino acids. The ends were cut back, 5 bases at V and 5 bases at J, with 18 bases in the middle. Germline V gene sequence: CDR1 MNHNS, CDR2 SASEGT. The CDR3 bases are TGTGCCAGCAGTCGCCCGGACGGAGCCCGGGAGACCCAGTACTTC. The encoded protein is CASSRPDGARETQYF.

This chain connects TRBV7-8 to TRBJ1-2; tentatively, D is TRBD1 (5 bases). The CDR3 contains 14 residues. The germline CDR1 and CDR2 sequences are SGHVS and FQNEAQ. V was clipped by 8 bases and J by 3 bases, with 16 bases between them. Written as DNA, the CDR3 is TGTGCCAGCGGCCTCTACGCGGGGGACTATGGCTACACCTTC. Protein sequence: CASGLYAGDYGYTF.

This clone was counted only a few times. The CDR3 bases are TGTGCCAGCAGTTGGGACGGCTACGAGCAGTACTTC. As protein: CASSWDGYEQYF. This chain joins TRBV28 and TRBJ2-7; the D call may be TRBD1 or TRBD2 (5 bases each). The V and J ends lost 4 bases and 3 bases respectively, with 7 bases between them. The germline V gene encodes CDR1 MDHEN and CDR2 SYDVKM. The CDR3 spans 12 residues.

The chain couples TRBV5-1 to TRBJ2-7; possible D gene TRBD1, 6 bases. CDR3 length: 13 amino acids. CDR1 and CDR2 (germline): SGHRS, YFSETQ. Trimming took 4 bases from V and 2 from J, leaving 10 bases between them. For the CDR3, the DNA is TGCGCCAGCAGCAAGGGGACAACCTACGAGCAGTACTTC. Its protein is CASSKGTTYEQYF. The whole variable domain, remainder taken from reference TRBV5-1 and TRBJ2-7, is KAGVTQTPRYLIKTRGQQVTLSCSPISGHRSVSWYQQTPGQGLQFLFEYFSETQRNKGNFPGRFSGRQFSNSRSEMNVSTLELGDSALYLCASSKGTTYEQYFGPGTRLTVT.

V usage is TRBV6-5 and J usage is TRBJ1-2; 8 nucleotides match TRBD1. Germline values: CDR1 MNHEY, CDR2 SVGAGI. V lost 6 bases, J lost 8 bases, and 14 bases stayed unmatched. This CDR3 region has 15 residues. CDR3: CASRLNLNRGTGYTF. The DNA for the CDR3 is TGTGCCAGCAGACTCAACCTAAACAGGGGGACCGGCTACACCTTC.

The V gene is TRBV5-1, the J gene TRBJ2-7, with a weak D call TRBD2 (6 bases). The germline V gene has CDR1 SGHRS and CDR2 YFSETQ. The CDR3 totals 15 residues. The ends were cut back, 4 bases at V and 2 bases at J, with 16 bases in the middle. As DNA, the CDR3 is TGCGCCAGCAGCGTGGGGACTTTCGAGACCTACGAGCAGTACTTC. The encoded protein is CASSVGTFETYEQYF.

This rearrangement joins TRBV4-1 to TRBJ2-7, with D possibly being TRBD1 (6 bases). The germline V and J ends were trimmed by 0 bases and 6 bases, with 12 bases remaining between them. This CDR3 region has 14 residues. The germline V gene encodes CDR1 MGHRA and CDR2 YSYEKL. CDR3 DNA: TGCGCCAGCAGCCAAGACGCAGGGGTGGGCGAGCAGTACTTC. Translating it yields CASSQDAGVGEQYF.

V usage is TRBV6-4 and J usage is TRBJ1-2, with D unresolved. CDR1 MRHNA and CDR2 SNTAGT come from the germline V gene. CDR3 length: 13 residues. Trimming cost V 2 bases and J 2 bases, with 6 bases left between them. As DNA, the CDR3 is TGTGCCAGCAGTGACGGCATCAACTATGGCTACACCTTC. This gives the protein CASSDGINYGYTF.

The chain recombines TRBV2 with TRBJ1-1, with 7 positions matching TRBD1. The J segment lost 1 base and the V segment lost 6 bases, leaving 8 bases of the junction unmatched. Germline CDR1 and CDR2: SNHLY and FYNNEI. The CDR3 runs to 15 residues. The CDR3 here is CASRRETGTNTEAFF. DNA for the CDR3: TGTGCCAGCAGGCGCGAGACAGGGACGAACACTGAAGCTTTCTTT.

The chain recombines TRBV7-3 with TRBJ2-7; TRBD2 aligns across 9 bases. This CDR3 region has 15 residues. Trimming at V came to 5 bases and at J to 5 bases, leaving 10 bases not matched to a gene. The germline V gene has CDR1 SGHTA and CDR2 FQGTGA. CDR3 sequence reads: CASSPNGREGHEQYF. CDR3 in DNA: TGTGCCAGCAGCCCTAACGGGCGGGAGGGCCACGAGCAGTACTTC.

The V gene is TRBV30, the J gene TRBJ1-5, with 8 bases lining up with TRBD1. After removal of 3 bases from V and 4 bases from J, the junction contained 11 bases not matched to a gene. The germline gives CDR1 GTSNPN, CDR2 SVGIG (reference sequence). The length of the CDR3 is 16 residues. The CDR3 DNA reads as TGTGCCTGGAGACGAAAGGGACAGGCCGATAATCAGCCCCAGCATTTT. Its protein product is CAWRRKGQADNQPQHF.